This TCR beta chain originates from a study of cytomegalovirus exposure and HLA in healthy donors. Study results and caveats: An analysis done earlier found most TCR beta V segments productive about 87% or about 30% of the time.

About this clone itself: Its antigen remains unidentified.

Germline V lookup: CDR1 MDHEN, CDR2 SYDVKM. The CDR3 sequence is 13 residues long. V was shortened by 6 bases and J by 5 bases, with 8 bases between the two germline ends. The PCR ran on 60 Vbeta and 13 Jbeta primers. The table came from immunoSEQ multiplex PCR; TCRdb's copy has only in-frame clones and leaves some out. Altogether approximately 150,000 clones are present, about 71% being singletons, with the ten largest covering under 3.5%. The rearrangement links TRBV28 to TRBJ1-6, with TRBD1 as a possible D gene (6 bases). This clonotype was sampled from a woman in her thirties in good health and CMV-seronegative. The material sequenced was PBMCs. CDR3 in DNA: TGTGCCAGCAGACAGGGAAATAATTCACCCCTCCACTTT. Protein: CASRQGNNSPLHF.